The present TCR beta chain was sequenced within a study of Tregs in tolerant kidney transplant recipients. V lost 1 base and J lost 4; bases outside the gene matches: 6. The length of the CDR3 is 15 residues. Germline V gives CDR1 DFQATT, CDR2 SNEGSKA (reference sequence). Note on this clone: The DNA ends 3 residues before the CDR3 does, and the rest of the CDR3 is filled in from the germline J gene.

Data came from immunoSEQ multiplex PCR; TCRdb stores just in-frame clones and leaves some out. The listing contains roughly 48,000 clones. The rearrangement joins TRBV20-1 to TRBJ2-5; 10 positions agree with TRBD2. This clonotype was sampled from a human donor who received a combined kidney and bone marrow transplant. Specimen: CD4+ T cells from blood, collected before the transplant. This CDR3 is CSARASGRAGETQYF. Incomplete CDR3 DNA: TGCAGTGCTAGAGCAAGCGGGAGGGCGGGAGAGACC.